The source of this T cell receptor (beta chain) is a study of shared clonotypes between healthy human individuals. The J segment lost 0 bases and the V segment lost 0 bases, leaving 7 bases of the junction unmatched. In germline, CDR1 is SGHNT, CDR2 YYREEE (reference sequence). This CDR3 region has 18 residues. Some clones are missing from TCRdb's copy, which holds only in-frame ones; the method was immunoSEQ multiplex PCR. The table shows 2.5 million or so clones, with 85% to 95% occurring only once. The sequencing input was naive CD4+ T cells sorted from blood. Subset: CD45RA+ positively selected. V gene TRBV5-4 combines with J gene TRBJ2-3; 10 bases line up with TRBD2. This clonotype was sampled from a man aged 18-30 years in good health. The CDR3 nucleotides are TGTGCCAGCAGCTTGGCCCCTAGCGGGGGCTCTAGCACAGATACGCAGTATTTT. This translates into CASSLAPSGGSSTDTQYF.